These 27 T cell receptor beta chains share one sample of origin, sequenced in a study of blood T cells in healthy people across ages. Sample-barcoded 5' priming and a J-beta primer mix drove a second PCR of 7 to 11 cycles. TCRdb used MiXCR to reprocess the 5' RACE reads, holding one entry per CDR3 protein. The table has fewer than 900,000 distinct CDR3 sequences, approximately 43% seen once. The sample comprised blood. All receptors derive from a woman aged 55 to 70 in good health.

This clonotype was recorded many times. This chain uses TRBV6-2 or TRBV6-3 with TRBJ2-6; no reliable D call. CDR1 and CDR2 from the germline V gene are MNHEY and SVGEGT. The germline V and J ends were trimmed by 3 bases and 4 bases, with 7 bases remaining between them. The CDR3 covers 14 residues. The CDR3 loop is CASSYLGGANVLTF. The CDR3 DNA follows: TGTGCCAGCAGTTATTTAGGGGGGGCCAACGTCCTGACTTTC.

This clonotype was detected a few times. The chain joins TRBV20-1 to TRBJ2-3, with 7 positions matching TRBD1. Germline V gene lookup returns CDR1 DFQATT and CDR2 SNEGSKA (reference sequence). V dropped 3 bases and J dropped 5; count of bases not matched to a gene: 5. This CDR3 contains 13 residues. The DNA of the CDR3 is TGCAGTGCTAGGTTGACAGGGATAGATACGCAGTATTTT. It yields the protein CSARLTGIDTQYF.

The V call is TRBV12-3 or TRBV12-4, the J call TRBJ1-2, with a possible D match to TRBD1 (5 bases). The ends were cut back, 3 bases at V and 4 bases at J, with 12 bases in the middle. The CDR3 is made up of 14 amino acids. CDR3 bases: TGTGCCAGCAGTTTCATTGGGCAGGGCTATGGCTACACCTTC. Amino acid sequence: CASSFIGQGYGYTF.

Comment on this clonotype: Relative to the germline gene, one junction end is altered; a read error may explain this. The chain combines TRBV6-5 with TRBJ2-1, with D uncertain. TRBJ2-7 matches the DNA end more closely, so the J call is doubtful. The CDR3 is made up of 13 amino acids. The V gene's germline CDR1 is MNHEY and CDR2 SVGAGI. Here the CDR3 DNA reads TGTGCCAGCAGTGACTCGGTCTACAATGAGCAGTACTTC. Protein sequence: CASSDSVYNEQYF.

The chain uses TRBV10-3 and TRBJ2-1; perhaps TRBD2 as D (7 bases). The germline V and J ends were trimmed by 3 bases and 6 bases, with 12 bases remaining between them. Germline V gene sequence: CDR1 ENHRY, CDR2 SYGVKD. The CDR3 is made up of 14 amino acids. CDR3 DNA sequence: TGTGCCATCAGTGACGAGGGGGAGGGCAATGAGCAGTTCTTC. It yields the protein CAISDEGEGNEQFF.

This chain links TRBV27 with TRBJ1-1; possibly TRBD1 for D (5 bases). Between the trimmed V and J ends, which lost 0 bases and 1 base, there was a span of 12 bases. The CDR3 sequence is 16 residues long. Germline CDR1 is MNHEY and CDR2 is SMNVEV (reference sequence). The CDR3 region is CASSLSPGRANTEAFF. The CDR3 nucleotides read TGTGCCAGCAGTTTATCGCCGGGACGGGCGAACACTGAAGCTTTCTTT.

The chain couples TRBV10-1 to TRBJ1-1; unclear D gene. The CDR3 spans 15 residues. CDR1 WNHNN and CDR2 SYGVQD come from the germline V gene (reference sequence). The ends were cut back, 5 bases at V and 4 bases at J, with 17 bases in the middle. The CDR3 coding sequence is TGCGCCAGCAGTCTTGAAGGGAGTATGACCACTGAAGCTTTCTTT. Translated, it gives CASSLEGSMTTEAFF.

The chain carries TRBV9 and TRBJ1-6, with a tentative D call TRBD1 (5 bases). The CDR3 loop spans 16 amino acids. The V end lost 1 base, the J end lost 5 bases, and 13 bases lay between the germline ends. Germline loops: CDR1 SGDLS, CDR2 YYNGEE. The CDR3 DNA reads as TGTGCCAGCAGCGTATCTGGGGGAGTAAATAATTCACCCCTCCACTTT. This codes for CASSVSGGVNNSPLHF.

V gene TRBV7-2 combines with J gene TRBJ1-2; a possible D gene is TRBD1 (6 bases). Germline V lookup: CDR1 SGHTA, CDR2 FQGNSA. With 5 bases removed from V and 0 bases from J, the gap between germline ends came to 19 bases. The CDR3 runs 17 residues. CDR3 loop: CASSAGPGTTANYGYTF. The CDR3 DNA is TGTGCCAGCAGCGCCGGTCCTGGGACAACAGCTAACTATGGCTACACCTTC.

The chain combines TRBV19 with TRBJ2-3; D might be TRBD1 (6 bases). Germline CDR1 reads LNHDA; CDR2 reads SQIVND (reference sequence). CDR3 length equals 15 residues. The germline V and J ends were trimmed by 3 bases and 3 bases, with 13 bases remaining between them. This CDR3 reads CASSIWQGKTDTQYF. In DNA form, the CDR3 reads TGTGCCAGTAGTATCTGGCAGGGGAAGACAGATACGCAGTATTTT.

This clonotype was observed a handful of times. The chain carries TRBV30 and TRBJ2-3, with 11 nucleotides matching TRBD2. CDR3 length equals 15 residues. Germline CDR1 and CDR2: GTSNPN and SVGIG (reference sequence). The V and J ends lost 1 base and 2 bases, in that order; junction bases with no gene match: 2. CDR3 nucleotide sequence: TGTGCCTGGAGTGGACTAGCGGGGACCACAGATACGCAGTATTTT. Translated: CAWSGLAGTTDTQYF.

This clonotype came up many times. The CDR3 reads CSVGGDPYEQYF. In DNA form, the CDR3 reads TGCAGCGTTGGGGGGGACCCCTACGAGCAGTACTTC. The rearrangement links TRBV29-1 to TRBJ2-7; a possible D gene is TRBD2 (6 bases). Between the trimmed V and J ends, which lost 4 bases and 2 bases, there was a span of 9 bases. CDR1 and CDR2 (germline): SQVTM, ANQGSEA. CDR3 length: 12 amino acids.

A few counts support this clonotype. The CDR3 bases are TGCAGTGCGAGACTAGCGGGGGTACAGCAGTACTTC. It encodes CSARLAGVQQYF. The chain couples TRBV20-1 to TRBJ2-7; 12 nucleotides match TRBD2. V lost 6 bases to trimming and J lost 8 bases; unmatched junction nucleotides: 5. CDR3 length: 12 residues. The V gene's germline CDR1 is DFQATT and CDR2 SNEGSKA (reference sequence).

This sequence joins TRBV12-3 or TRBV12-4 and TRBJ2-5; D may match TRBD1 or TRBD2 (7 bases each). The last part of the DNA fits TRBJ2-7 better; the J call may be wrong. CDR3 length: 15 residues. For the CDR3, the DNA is TGTGCCAGCAGTTTCCCCAGGGGGGGGGCCGACGAGCAGTACTTC. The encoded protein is CASSFPRGGADEQYF.

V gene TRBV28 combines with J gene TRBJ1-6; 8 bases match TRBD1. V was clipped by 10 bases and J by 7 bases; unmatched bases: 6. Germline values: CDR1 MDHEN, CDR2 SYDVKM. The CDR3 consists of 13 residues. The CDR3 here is CATEQGGNSPLHF. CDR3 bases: TGTGCCACCGAACAGGGGGGGAATTCACCCCTCCACTTT.

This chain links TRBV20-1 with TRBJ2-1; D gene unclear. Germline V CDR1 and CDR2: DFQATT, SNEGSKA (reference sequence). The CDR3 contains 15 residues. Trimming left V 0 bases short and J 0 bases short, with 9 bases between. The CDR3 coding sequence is TGCAGTGCTAGAGATTTTACAAGCTCCTACAATGAGCAGTTCTTC. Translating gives CSARDFTSSYNEQFF.

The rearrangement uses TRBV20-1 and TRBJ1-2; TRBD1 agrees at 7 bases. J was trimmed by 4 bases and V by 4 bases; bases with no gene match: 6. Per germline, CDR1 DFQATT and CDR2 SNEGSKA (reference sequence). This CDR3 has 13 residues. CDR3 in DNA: TGCAGTGCTATCGACAGGGCGGGCTATGGCTACACCTTC. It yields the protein CSAIDRAGYGYTF.

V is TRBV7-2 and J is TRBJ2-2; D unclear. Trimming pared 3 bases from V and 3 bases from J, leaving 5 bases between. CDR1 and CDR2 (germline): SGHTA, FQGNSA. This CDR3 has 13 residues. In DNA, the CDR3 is TGTGCCAGCAGCTTGCAGTACACCGGGGAGCTGTTTTTT. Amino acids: CASSLQYTGELFF.

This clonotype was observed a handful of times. Here the CDR3 DNA reads TGCGCCAGCAGCCCGGAGCCGGGACTAGCGGGGGGGAATGAGCAGTTCTTC. The encoded protein is CASSPEPGLAGGNEQFF. V usage is TRBV4-1 and J usage is TRBJ2-1, with 16 bases aligning to TRBD2. With 4 bases clipped from V and 7 bases from J, the junction kept 7 bases outside the gene matches. The germline gives CDR1 MGHRA, CDR2 YSYEKL. This CDR3 spans 17 amino acids.

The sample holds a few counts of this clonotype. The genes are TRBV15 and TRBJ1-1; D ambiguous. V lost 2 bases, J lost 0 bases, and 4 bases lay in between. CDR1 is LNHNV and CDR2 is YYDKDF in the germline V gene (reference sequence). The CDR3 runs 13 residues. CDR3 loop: CATSRSVNTEAFF. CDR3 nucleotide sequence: TGTGCCACCAGCAGAAGCGTGAACACTGAAGCTTTCTTT.

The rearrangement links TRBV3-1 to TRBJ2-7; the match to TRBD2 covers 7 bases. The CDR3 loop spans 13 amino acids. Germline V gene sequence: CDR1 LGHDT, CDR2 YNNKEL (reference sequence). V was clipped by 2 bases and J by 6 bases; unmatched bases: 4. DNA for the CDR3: TGTGCCAGCAGCCAAAGGGAGGGGTCCGAGCAGTACTTC. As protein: CASSQREGSEQYF.

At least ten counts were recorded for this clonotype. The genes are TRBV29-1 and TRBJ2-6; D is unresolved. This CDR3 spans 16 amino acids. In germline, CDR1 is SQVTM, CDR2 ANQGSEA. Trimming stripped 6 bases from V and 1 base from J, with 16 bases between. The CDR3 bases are TGCAGCGTCTCGACCGTAATGGTATCTGGGGCCAACGTCCTGACTTTC. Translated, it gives CSVSTVMVSGANVLTF.

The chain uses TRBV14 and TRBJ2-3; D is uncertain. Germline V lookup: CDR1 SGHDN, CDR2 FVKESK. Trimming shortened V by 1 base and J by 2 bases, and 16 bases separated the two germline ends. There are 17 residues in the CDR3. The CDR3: CASSQASPWSATDTQYF. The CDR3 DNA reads TGTGCCAGCAGCCAAGCATCTCCTTGGTCCGCCACAGATACGCAGTATTTT.

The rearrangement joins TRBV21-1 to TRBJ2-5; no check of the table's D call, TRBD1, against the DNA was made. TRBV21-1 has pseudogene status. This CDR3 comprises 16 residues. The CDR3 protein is CASSKFRGPTHETQYF. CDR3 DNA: TGTGCCAGCAGCAAATTCAGGGGGCCAACCCATGAGACCCAGTACTTC.

The CDR3 protein is CSASLGVLDYGYTF. Here the CDR3 DNA reads TGCAGTGCTAGTCTCGGGGTATTAGACTATGGCTACACCTTC. The chain is built from TRBV20-1 and TRBJ1-2; D ambiguous. In germline, CDR1 is DFQATT, CDR2 SNEGSKA (reference sequence). This CDR3 comprises 14 residues. Trimming took off 3 bases at V and 3 bases at J, with 14 bases between the two ends.

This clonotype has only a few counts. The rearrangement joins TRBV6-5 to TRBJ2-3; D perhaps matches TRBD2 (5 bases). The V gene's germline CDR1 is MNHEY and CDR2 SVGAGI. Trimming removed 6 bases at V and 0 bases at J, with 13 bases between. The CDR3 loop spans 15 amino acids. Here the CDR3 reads CASSPAWTSTDTQYF. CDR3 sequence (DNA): TGTGCCAGCAGCCCGGCGTGGACTAGCACAGATACGCAGTATTTT.

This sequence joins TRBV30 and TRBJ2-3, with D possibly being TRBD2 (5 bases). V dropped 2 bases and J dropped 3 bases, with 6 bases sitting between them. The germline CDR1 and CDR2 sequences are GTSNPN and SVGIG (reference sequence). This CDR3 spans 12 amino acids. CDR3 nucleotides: TGTGCCTGGAGTCCGGGGACAGATACGCAGTATTTT. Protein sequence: CAWSPGTDTQYF. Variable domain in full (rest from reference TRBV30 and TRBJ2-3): SQTIHQWPATLVQPVGSPLSLECTVEGTSNPNLYWYRQAAGRGLQLLFYSVGIGQISSEVPQNLSASRPQDRQFILSSKKLLLSDSGFYLCAWSPGTDTQYFGPGTRLTVL.